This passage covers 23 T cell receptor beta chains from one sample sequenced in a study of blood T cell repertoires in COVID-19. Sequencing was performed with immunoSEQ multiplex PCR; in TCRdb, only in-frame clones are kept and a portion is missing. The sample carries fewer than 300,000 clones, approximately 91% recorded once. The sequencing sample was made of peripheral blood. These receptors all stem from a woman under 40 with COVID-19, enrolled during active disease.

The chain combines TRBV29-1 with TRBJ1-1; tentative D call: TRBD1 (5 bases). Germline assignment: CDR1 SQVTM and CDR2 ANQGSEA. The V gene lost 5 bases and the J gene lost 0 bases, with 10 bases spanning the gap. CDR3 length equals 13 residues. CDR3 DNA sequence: TGCAGCGTTAGGGGAATTTTGAACACTGAAGCTTTCTTT. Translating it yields CSVRGILNTEAFF.

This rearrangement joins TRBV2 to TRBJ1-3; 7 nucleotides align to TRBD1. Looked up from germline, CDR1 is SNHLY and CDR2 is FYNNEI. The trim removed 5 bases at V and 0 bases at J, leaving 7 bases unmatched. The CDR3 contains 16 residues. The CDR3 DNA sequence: TGTGCCAGCAGTCGGGACAGTACGTTCTCTGGAAACACCATATATTTT. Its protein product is CASSRDSTFSGNTIYF.

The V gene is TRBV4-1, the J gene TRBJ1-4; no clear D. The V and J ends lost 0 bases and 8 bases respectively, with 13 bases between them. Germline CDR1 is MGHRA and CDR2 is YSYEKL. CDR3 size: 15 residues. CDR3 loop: CASSQERTLSEKLFF. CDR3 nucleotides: TGCGCCAGCAGCCAAGAGCGGACTCTATCCGAAAAACTGTTTTTT.

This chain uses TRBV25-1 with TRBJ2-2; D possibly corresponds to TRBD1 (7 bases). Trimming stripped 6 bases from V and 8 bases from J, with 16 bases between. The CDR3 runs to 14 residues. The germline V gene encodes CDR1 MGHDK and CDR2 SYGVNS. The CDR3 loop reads CASRFQGGGGELFF. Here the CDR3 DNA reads TGTGCCAGCAGGTTCCAGGGGGGTGGAGGGGAGCTGTTTTTT. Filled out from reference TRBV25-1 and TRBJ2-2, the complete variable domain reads EADIYQTPRYLVIGTGKKITLECSQTMGHDKMYWYQQDPGMELHLIHYSYGVNSTEKGDLSSESTVSRIRTEHFPLTLESARPSHTSQYLCASRFQGGGGELFFGEGSRLTVL.

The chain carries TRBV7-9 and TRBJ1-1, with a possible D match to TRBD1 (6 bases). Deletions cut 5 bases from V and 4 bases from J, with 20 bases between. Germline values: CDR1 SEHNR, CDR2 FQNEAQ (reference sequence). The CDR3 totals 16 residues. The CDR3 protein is CASSHMLGAEGTEAFF. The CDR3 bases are TGTGCCAGCAGCCATATGCTGGGGGCTGAGGGCACTGAAGCTTTCTTT.

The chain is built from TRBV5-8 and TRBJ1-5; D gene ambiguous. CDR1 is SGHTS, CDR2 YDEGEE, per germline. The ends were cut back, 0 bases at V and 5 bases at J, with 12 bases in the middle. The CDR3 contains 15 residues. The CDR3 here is CASSLGQASDQPQHF. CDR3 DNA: TGTGCCAGCAGCTTGGGGCAGGCCTCCGATCAGCCCCAGCATTTT.

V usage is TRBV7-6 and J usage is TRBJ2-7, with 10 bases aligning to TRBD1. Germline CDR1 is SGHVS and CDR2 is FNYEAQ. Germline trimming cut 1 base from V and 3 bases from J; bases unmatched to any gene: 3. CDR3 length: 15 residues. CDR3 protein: CASSLGQGAFYEQYF. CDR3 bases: TGTGCCAGCAGCTTAGGACAGGGGGCTTTCTACGAGCAGTACTTC.

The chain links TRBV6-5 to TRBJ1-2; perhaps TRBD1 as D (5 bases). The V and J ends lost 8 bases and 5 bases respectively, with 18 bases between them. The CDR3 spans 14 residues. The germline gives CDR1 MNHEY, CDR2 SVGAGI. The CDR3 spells CASSLGGTDYGYTF. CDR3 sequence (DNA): TGTGCCAGCTCCCTGGGGGGGACGGATTATGGCTACACCTTC.

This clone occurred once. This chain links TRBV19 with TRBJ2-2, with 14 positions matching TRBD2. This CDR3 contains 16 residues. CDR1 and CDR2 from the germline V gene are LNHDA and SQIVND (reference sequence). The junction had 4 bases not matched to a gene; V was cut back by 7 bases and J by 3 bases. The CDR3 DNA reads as TGTGCCAGTACTCCGGGACTAGCGGGAGACACCGGGGAGCTGTTTTTT. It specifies CASTPGLAGDTGELFF. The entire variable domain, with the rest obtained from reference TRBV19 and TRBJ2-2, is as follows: DGGITQSPKYLFRKEGQNVTLSCEQNLNHDAMYWYRQDPGQGLRLIYYSQIVNDFQKGDIAEGYSVSREKKESFPLTVTSAQKNPTAFYLCASTPGLAGDTGELFFGEGSRLTVL.

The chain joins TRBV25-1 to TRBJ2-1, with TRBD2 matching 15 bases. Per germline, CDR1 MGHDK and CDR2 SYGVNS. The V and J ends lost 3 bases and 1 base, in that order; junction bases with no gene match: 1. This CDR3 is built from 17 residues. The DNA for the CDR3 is TGTGCCAGCAGTGACGGGACTAGCGGGAGGTCCTACAATGAGCAGTTCTTC. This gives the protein CASSDGTSGRSYNEQFF. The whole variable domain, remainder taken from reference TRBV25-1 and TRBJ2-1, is EADIYQTPRYLVIGTGKKITLECSQTMGHDKMYWYQQDPGMELHLIHYSYGVNSTEKGDLSSESTVSRIRTEHFPLTLESARPSHTSQYLCASSDGTSGRSYNEQFFGPGTRLTVL.

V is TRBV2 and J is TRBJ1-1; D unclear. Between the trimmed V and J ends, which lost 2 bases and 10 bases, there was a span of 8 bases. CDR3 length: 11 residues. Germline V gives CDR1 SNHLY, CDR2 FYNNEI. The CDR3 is CASSEQARAFF. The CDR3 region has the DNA TGTGCCAGCAGTGAACAGGCCAGAGCTTTCTTT. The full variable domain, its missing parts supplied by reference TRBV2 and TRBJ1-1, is EPEVTQTPSHQVTQMGQEVILRCVPISNHLYFYWYRQILGQKVEFLVSFYNNEISEKSEIFDDQFSVERPDGSNFTLKIRSTKLEDSAMYFCASSEQARAFFGQGTRLTVV.

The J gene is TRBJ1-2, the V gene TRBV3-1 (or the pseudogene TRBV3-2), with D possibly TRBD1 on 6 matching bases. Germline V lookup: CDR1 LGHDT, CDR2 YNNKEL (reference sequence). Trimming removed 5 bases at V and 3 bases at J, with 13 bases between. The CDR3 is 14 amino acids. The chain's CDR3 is CASSYRAGDYGYTF. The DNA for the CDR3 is TGTGCCAGCAGCTACAGGGCCGGGGACTATGGCTACACCTTC.

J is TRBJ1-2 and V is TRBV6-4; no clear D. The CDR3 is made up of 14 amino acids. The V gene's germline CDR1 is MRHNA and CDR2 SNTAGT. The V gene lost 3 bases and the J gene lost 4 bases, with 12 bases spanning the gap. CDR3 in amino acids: CASSEEEGSYGYTF. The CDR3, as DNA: TGTGCCAGCAGTGAGGAGGAGGGTTCCTATGGCTACACCTTC.

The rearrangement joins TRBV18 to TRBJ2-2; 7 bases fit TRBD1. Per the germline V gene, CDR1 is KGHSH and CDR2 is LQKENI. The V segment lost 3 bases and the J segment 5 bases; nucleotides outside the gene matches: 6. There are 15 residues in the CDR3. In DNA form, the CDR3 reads TGTGCCAGCTCACCGCAAACAGGGGTGACCGGGGAGCTGTTTTTT. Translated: CASSPQTGVTGELFF.

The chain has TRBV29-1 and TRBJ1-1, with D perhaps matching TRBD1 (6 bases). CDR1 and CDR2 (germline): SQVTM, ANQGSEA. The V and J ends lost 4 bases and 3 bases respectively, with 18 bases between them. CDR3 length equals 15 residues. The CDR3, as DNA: TGCAGCGTTGTGGATGGGGGGGGCAGAGACACTGAAGCTTTCTTT. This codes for CSVVDGGGRDTEAFF.

CDR3 in amino acids: CASSVNRGLDSPLHF. The CDR3 DNA reads as TGTGCCAGCAGCGTTAACAGGGGTTTGGATTCACCCCTCCACTTT. The genes are TRBV9 and TRBJ1-6; 7 bases align to TRBD1. J lost 8 bases, V lost 2 bases, and 7 bases had no gene match. The CDR3 is made up of 15 amino acids. The germline CDR1 and CDR2 sequences are SGDLS and YYNGEE.

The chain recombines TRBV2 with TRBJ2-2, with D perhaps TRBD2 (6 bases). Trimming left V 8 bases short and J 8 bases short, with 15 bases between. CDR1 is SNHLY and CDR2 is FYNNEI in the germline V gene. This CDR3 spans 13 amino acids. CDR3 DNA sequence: TGTGCCAGCTCCGAGGGGCTAGCGGGGGAGCTGTTTTTT. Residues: CASSEGLAGELFF. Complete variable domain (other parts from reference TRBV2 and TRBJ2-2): EPEVTQTPSHQVTQMGQEVILRCVPISNHLYFYWYRQILGQKVEFLVSFYNNEISEKSEIFDDQFSVERPDGSNFTLKIRSTKLEDSAMYFCASSEGLAGELFFGEGSRLTVL.

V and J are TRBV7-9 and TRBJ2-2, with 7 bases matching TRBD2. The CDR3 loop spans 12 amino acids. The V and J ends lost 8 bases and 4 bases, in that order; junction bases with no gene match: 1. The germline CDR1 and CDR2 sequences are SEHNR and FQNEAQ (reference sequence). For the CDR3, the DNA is TGTGCCAGCGGGAGGGGCACCGGGGAGCTGTTTTTT. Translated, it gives CASGRGTGELFF.

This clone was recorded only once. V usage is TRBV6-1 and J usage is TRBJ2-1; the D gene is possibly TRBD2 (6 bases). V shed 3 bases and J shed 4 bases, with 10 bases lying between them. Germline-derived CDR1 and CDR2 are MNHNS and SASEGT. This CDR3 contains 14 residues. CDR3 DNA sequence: TGTGCCAGCAGTGACGGGACTCGGTACAATGAGCAGTTCTTC. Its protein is CASSDGTRYNEQFF.

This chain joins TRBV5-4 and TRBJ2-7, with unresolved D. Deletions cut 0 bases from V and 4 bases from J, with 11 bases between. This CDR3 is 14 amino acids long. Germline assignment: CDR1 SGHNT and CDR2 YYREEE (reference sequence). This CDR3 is CASSLDGRIYEQYF. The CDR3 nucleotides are TGTGCCAGCAGCTTGGATGGCAGGATATACGAGCAGTACTTC.

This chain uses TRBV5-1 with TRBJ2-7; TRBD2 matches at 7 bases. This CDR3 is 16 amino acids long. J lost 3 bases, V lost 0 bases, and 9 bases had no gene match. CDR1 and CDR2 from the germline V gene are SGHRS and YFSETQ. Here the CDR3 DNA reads TGCGCCAGCAGCTTGGCCGGAGGCGGGAGTATCTACGAGCAGTACTTC. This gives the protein CASSLAGGGSIYEQYF.

Here the CDR3 DNA reads TGTGCCAGCAGTGAAGCGCGGTGGACAGGGGGCAACTATGGCTACACCTTC. It specifies CASSEARWTGGNYGYTF. V gene TRBV6-1 combines with J gene TRBJ1-2; 11 nucleotides align to TRBD1. Looked up from germline, CDR1 is MNHNS and CDR2 is SASEGT. The CDR3 loop spans 17 amino acids. J gave up 2 bases and V 0 bases, and 5 bases lay outside the gene matches.

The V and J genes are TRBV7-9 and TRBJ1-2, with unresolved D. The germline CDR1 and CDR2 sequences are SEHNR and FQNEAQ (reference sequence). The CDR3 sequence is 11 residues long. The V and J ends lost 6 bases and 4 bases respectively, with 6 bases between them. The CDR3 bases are TGTGCCAGCAGTCGTAGCTATGGCTACACCTTC. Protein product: CASSRSYGYTF.